There are many counts of the clone carrying this T cell receptor (beta chain). What it binds is not known. The data derive from a study of regulatory T cells in long-lasting Graves disease. Study conclusions and caveats: Shared public clonotypes totalled 2,741 in persistent patients, compared with about a thousand in new patients. There were preferences for TRBV28, TRBJ1-2 and TRBJ2-5 in persistent disease.

Both iRepertoire HTBI primers and Arm-PCR of CDR3 regions were used to build the TCR beta libraries. TCRdb re-analysed the multiplex PCR reads in MiXCR, keeping a single row per CDR3 protein. The repertoire has under 800,000 distinct CDR3 sequences, 15% to 20% of them found once; the top ten carry around 18%. The germline V gene has CDR1 ENHRY and CDR2 SYGVKD. This CDR3 is built from 13 residues. The V and J ends lost 5 bases and 5 bases respectively, with 13 bases between them. As for time point: newly diagnosed GD, antithyroid drugs for less than 3 months. RNA from PBMCs was the source of the TCR library. These data were likewise used in another study, on T cells in Graves' hyperthyroidism and ophthalmopathy. That work adds: Most expanded thyroid clonotypes above 0.001 recurred in blood. For ophthalmopathy, model prediction preceded onset by a median about six months.

This chain links TRBV10-3 with TRBJ2-7, with unresolved D. Source: peripheral blood mononuclear cells (PBMCs), taken at new diagnosis, from a patient treated with antithyroid drugs. This clonotype was obtained from a woman in her twenties or thirties with Graves disease. The DNA for the CDR3 is TGTGCCATCAGTCCCCAGGCGGATAACGAGCAGTACTTC. This translates into CAISPQADNEQYF.